This paragraph reports one TCR beta chain. Its specificity is not known. CDR1 and CDR2 (germline): SNHLY, FYNNEI. There are 13 residues in the CDR3. J lost 5 bases, V lost 5 bases, and 6 bases had no gene match. The sample belongs to a study of T cell responses to AZD1222 COVID-19 vaccine. Study results and caveats: There were repertoire samples only from the period after the peak T cell response.

Profiling relied on immunoSEQ multiplex PCR, and the TCRdb table lists in-frame clones only, not all of them. The table has 90,000 to 150,000 clones, more than 75% seen once. The origin of this receptor is an adult in good health. The chain uses TRBV2 and TRBJ2-7; 7 bases are a match to TRBD2. Sample: peripheral blood, taken on day 0 of AZD1222 vaccination. DNA for the CDR3: TGTGCCAGCAGTCTAGTTCGGGGGGACGAGCAGTACTTC. Amino acids: CASSLVRGDEQYF.